The clone carrying this TCR beta chain has only a few counts. CDR1 and CDR2 from the germline V gene are KGHSH and LQKENI. The CDR3 covers 17 residues. V lost 3 bases to trimming and J lost 4 bases; unmatched junction nucleotides: 14. The data stem from a study of cytomegalovirus exposure and HLA in healthy donors. Both 60 Vbeta primers and 13 Jbeta primers went into the PCR. Here immunoSEQ multiplex PCR was the method, and the copy in TCRdb shows in-frame clones only, minus some. Of some 190,000 clones in the sample, around three quarters were seen once. The V gene is TRBV18, the J gene TRBJ1-1, with 7 bases identical to TRBD1. Sequenced material: PBMCs. This receptor was identified in a woman between 25 and 40 years old in good health and CMV-seropositive. The CDR3 here is CASSPNSMTGTGTEAFF. The CDR3 DNA sequence: TGTGCCAGCTCACCGAACTCAATGACAGGGACGGGCACTGAAGCTTTCTTT.